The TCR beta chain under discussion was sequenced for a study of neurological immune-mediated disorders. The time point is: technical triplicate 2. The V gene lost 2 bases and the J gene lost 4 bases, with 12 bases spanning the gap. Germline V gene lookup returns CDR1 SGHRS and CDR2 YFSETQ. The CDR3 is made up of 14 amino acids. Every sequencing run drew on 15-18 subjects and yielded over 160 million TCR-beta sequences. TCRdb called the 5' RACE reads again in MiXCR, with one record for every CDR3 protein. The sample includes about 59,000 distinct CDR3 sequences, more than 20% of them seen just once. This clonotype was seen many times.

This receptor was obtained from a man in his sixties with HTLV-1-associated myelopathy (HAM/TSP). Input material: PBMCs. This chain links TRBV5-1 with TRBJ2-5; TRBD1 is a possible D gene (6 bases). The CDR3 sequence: CASSFPGVGETQYF. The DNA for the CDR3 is TGCGCCAGCAGCTTCCCAGGGGTGGGAGAGACCCAGTACTTC.